The present TCR beta chain was sequenced within a study of CD8 T cells in Susac syndrome. Sequencing of TCR beta drew on CD8+ and CD4+ T cells from blood. TEMRA cells were enriched by FACS, and CD4+ and CD8+ T cells were negatively isolated. Trimming at V came to 4 bases and at J to 7 bases, leaving 11 bases not matched to a gene. Germline CDR1 and CDR2: GTSNPN and SVGIG (reference sequence). The CDR3 has 14 amino acids. It was with random hexamers that about 0.45 to 1 ug RNA was reverse transcribed. MiXCR, applied by TCRdb to the immunoSEQ multiplex PCR reads, yields one record per CDR3 protein. This sample yields around 200,000 distinct CDR3 sequences, of which 85% to 95% are seen a single time; around 0.082% belongs to the top ten.

What was sequenced was CD4+ T cells from PBMCs. The sequence came from a human donor with multiple sclerosis. This sequence joins TRBV30 and TRBJ1-2; 8 bases are a match to TRBD1. CDR3 nucleotide sequence: TGTGCCTGGATCCCCGGGCAGGGGGCTCGTGGCTACACCTTC. Protein sequence: CAWIPGQGARGYTF.